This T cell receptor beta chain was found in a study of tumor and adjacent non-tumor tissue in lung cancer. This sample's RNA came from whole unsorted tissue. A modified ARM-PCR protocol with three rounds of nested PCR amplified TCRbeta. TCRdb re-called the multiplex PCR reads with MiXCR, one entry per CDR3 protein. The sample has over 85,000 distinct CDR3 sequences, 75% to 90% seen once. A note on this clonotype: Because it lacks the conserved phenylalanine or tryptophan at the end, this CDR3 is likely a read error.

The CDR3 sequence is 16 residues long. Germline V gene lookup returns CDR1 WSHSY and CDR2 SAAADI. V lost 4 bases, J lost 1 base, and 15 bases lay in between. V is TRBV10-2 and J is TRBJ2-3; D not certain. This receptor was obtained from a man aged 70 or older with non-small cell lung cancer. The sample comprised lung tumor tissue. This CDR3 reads CASSGRDTGGTDTQYL. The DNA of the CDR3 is TGCGCCAGCAGTGGCCGTGATACTGGCGGCACAGATACGCAGTATCTT.